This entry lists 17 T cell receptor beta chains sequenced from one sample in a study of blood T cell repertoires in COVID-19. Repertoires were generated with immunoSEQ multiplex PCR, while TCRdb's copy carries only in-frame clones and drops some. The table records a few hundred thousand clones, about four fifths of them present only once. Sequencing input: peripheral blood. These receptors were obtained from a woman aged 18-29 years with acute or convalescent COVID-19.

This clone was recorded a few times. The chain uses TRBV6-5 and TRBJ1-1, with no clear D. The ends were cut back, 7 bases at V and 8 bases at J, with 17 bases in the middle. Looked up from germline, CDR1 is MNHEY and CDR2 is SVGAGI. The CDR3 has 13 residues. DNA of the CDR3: TGTGCCAGCACCACCTTCCTGGGGAGGGAAGCTTTCTTT. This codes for CASTTFLGREAFF.

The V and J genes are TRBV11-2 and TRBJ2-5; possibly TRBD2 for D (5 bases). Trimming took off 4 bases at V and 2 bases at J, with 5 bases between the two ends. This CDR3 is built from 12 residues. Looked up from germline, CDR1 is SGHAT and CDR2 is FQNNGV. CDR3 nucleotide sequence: TGTGCCAGCAGCTGGGAGCAAGAGACCCAGTACTTC. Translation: CASSWEQETQYF.

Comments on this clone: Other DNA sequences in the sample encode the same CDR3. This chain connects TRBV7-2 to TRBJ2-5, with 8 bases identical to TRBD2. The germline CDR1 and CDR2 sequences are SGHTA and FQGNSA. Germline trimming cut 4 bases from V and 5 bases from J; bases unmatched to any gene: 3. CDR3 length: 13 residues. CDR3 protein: CASSSGGRETQYF. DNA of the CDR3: TGTGCCAGCAGCTCGGGGGGGCGGGAGACCCAGTACTTC. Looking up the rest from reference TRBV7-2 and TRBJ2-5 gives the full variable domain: GAGVSQSPSNKVTEKGKDVELRCDPISGHTALYWYRQSLGQGLEFLIYFQGNSAPDKSGLPSDRFSAERTGGSVSTLTIQRTQQEDSAVYLCASSSGGRETQYFGPGTRLLVL.

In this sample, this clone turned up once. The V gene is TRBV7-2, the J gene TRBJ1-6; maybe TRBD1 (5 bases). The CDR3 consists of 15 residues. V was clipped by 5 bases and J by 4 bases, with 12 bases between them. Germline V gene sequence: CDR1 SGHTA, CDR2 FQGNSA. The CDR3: CASSGSGTYNSPLHF. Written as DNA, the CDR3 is TGTGCCAGCAGCGGATCCGGGACTTATAATTCACCCCTCCACTTT.

The CDR3 DNA reads TGTGCCAGCTCTGCCGGAGAAAACAAGGCCTACGAGCAGTACTTC. It translates to CASSAGENKAYEQYF. The gene calls are TRBV18 and TRBJ2-7, with D unclear. The CDR3 extends over 15 amino acids. From germline, CDR1 is KGHSH and CDR2 LQKENI. V was trimmed by 6 bases and J by 2 bases, leaving 17 bases between them.

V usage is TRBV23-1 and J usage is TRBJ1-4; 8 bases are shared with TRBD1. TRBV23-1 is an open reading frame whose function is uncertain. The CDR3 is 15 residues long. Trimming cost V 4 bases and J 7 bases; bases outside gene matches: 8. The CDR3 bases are TGCGCCAGCAGTCCCCGGACAGGGCAAAGTGAAAAACTGTTTTTT. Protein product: CASSPRTGQSEKLFF.

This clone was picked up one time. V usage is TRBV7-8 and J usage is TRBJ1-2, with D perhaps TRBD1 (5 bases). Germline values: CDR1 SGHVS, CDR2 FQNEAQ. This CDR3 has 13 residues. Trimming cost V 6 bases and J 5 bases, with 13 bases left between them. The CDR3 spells CASSYNQGYGYTF. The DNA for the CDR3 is TGTGCCAGCAGTTATAACCAGGGTTATGGCTACACCTTC.

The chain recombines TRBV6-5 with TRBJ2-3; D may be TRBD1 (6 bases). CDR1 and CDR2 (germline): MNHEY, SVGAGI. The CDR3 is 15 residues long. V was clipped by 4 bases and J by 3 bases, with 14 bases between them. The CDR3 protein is CASSSSTGMTDTQYF. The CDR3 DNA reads TGTGCCAGCAGTTCCTCGACAGGCATGACAGATACGCAGTATTTT.

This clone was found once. The CDR3 here is CASSPDMGLAGVIEQFF. In DNA, the CDR3 is TGTGCCAGCAGTCCAGATATGGGACTAGCGGGCGTAATAGAGCAGTTCTTC. V and J are TRBV28 and TRBJ2-1; TRBD2 aligns across 12 bases. CDR1 is MDHEN, CDR2 SYDVKM, per germline. The CDR3 has 17 amino acids. Trimming took 5 bases from V and 10 from J; bases not matched to a gene: 15.

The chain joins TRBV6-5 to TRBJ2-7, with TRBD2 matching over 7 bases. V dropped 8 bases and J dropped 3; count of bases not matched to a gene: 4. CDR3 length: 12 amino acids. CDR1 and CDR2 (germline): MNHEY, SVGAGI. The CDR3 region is CASGGVNYEQYF. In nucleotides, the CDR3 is TGTGCCAGCGGGGGGGTTAACTACGAGCAGTACTTC.

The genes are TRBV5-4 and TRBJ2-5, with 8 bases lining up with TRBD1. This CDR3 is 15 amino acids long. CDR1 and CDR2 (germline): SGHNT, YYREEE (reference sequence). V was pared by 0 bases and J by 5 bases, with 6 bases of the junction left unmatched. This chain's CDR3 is CASSLDWTGQETQYF. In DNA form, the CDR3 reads TGTGCCAGCAGCTTGGACTGGACAGGGCAGGAGACCCAGTACTTC.

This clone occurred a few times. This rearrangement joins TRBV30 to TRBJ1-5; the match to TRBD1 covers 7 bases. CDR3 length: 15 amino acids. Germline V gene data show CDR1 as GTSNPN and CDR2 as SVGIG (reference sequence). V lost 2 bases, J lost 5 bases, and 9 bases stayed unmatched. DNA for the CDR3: TGTGCCTGGAGTAGTTTAGGGGGCCTGTATCAGCCCCAGCATTTT. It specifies CAWSSLGGLYQPQHF.

CDR3 residues: CARSLGSGVGNQPQHF. In nucleotides, the CDR3 is TGTGCCAGAAGCTTAGGATCAGGGGTGGGCAATCAGCCCCAGCATTTT. The rearrangement links TRBV7-5 to TRBJ1-5; the table's TRBD1 call for D was not verified on the DNA. TRBV7-5 is termed a pseudogene. This CDR3 contains 16 residues.

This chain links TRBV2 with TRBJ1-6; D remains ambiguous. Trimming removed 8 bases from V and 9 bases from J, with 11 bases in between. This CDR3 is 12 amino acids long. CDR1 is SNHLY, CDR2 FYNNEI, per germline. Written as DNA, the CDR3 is TGTGCCAGCTGCGAGGAGGCTTCACCCCTCCACTTT. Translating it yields CASCEEASPLHF.

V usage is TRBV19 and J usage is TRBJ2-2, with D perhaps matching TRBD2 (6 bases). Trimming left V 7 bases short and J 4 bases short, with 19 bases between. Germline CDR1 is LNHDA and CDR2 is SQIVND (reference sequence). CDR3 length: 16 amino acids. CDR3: CASTSPRLAFTGELFF. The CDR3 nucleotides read TGTGCCAGTACGAGCCCCCGGCTAGCGTTCACCGGGGAGCTGTTTTTT. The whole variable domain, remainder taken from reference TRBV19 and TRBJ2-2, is DGGITQSPKYLFRKEGQNVTLSCEQNLNHDAMYWYRQDPGQGLRLIYYSQIVNDFQKGDIAEGYSVSREKKESFPLTVTSAQKNPTAFYLCASTSPRLAFTGELFFGEGSRLTVL.

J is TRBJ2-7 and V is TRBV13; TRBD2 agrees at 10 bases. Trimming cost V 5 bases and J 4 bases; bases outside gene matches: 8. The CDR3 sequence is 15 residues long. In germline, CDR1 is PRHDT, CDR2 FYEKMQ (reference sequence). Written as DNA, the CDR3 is TGTGCCAGCAGCCATTCAAGGACTAGCGGTTACGAGCAGTACTTC. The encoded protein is CASSHSRTSGYEQYF. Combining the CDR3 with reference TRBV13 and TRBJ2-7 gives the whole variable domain AAGVIQSPRHLIKEKRETATLKCYPIPRHDTVYWYQQGPGQDPQFLISFYEKMQSDKGSIPDRFSAQQFSDYHSELNMSSLELGDSALYFCASSHSRTSGYEQYFGPGTRLTVT.

This CDR3 is CASSFPGGQAEQFF. CDR3 bases: TGCGCCAGCAGCTTCCCTGGCGGACAGGCAGAGCAGTTCTTC. J is TRBJ2-1 and V is TRBV5-1, with 7 bases matching TRBD1. CDR1 and CDR2 from the germline V gene are SGHRS and YFSETQ. After removal of 2 bases from V and 10 bases from J, the junction contained 9 bases not matched to a gene. This CDR3 has 14 residues. The variable domain in full, with the rest retrieved from reference TRBV5-1 and TRBJ2-1, is KAGVTQTPRYLIKTRGQQVTLSCSPISGHRSVSWYQQTPGQGLQFLFEYFSETQRNKGNFPGRFSGRQFSNSRSEMNVSTLELGDSALYLCASSFPGGQAEQFFGPGTRLTVL.